The present TCR beta chain was sequenced within a study of blood T cell repertoires in COVID-19. Authors' methods: Using reference gene primer amplification, nucleated cell counts were estimated. Here immunoSEQ multiplex PCR was the method, and the copy in TCRdb shows in-frame clones only, minus some. Clone size and the V and J calls come from that table; the DNA yielded D and trimming. The data contain 200,000 or so clones, about 80% of them seen just once; the ten biggest clones take up around 3.1%. CDR1 and CDR2 (germline): MDHEN, SYDVKM. Trimming left V 8 bases short and J 2 bases short, with 10 bases between. The CDR3 contains 12 residues.

The receptor was isolated from a woman aged 25 to 39 who had recovered from COVID-19. The chain joins TRBV28 to TRBJ2-7; tentatively, D is TRBD2 (5 bases). Sample: peripheral blood. This CDR3 reads CASRWRAYEQYF. In nucleotides, the CDR3 is TGTGCCAGCCGTTGGCGGGCCTACGAGCAGTACTTC.